This T cell receptor beta chain was obtained from a study of T cell changes during pregnancy in multiple sclerosis. Some clones are missing from TCRdb's copy, which holds only in-frame ones; the method was immunoSEQ multiplex PCR. The data show over 45,000 clones, about 89% seen once. This clone has only a few counts. Sequenced material: peripheral blood, taken after pregnancy. This receptor was identified in a female donor with multiple sclerosis, enrolled in a pregnancy study.

This CDR3 is CATSRDREAEKLFF. The CDR3 region has the DNA TGTGCCACCAGCAGAGATAGGGAGGCTGAAAAACTGTTTTTT. The J gene is TRBJ1-4, the V gene TRBV15; no clear D. CDR1 LNHNV and CDR2 YYDKDF come from the germline V gene (reference sequence). This CDR3 is 14 amino acids long. V dropped 0 bases and J dropped 7 bases, with 9 bases sitting between them.